The rows below give T cell receptor beta chains drawn from one sample of a study of CD8 T cells in Susac syndrome. TCRdb independently ran MiXCR on the immunoSEQ multiplex PCR reads; one entry per CDR3 protein. This sample has 150,000 to 250,000 distinct CDR3 sequences, with roughly 95% found just once. Sequencing used CD4+ T cells from PBMCs. The source of these receptors is a human donor with multiple sclerosis. The CDR3 runs from the conserved cysteine through the conserved F or W. The D gene is left open where the match is weak. Some rows mark clone size as missing; the rest say once, few, many or name a class of expanded clone.

V gene	clone size	J gene	D gene	CDR3 DNA	CDR3 protein
TRBV5-4	.	TRBJ2-1	TRBD2	TGTGCCAGCAGCTATAGCGGGGGCCTCAAATCCGATAAGCAGTTCTTC	CASSYSGGLKSDKQFF
TRBV2	.	TRBJ2-5	.	TGTGCCAGCAGCGGGGTCTCCCAAGAGACCCAGTACTTC	CASSGVSQETQYF
TRBV9	.	TRBJ2-2	.	TGTGCCAGCAGAGGGGTTAGCACCGGGGAGCTGTTTTTT	CASRGVSTGELFF
TRBV5-1	.	TRBJ2-7	.	TGCGCCAGCAGCTCCTATCCCTACGAGCAGTACTTC	CASSSYPYEQYF
TRBV20-1	.	TRBJ2-5	.	TGCAGTGCGGATCCCGGGACTGTAAAAGAGACCCAGTACTTC	CSADPGTVKETQYF
TRBV7-9	.	TRBJ2-3	.	TGTGCCAGCAGCCACAATCCGGGCCTAAGGTTGTATTTT	CASSHNPGLRLYF
TRBV14	.	TRBJ2-7	.	TGTGCCAGCAGCCATAATCTCGAGCAGTACTTC	CASSHNLEQYF
TRBV3-1	.	TRBJ2-3	.	TGTGCCAGCAGCCAAGATACATCGGCTTCAAATACGCAGTATTTT	CASSQDTSASNTQYF
TRBV7-9	.	TRBJ1-1	.	TGTGCCAGCAGGCTCGACAGATACACTGAAGCTTTCTTT	CASRLDRYTEAFF
TRBV20-1	.	TRBJ2-1	.	TGCAGTGCTAAAAGAGCGACAGCGGCATACAATGAGCAGTTCTTC	CSAKRATAAYNEQFF
TRBV29-1	.	TRBJ1-2	TRBD1	TGCAGCGTTCTCACAGGGGGCTATGGCCACACCTTC	CSVLTGGYGHTF
TRBV30	.	TRBJ1-5	.	TGTGCCTGGAGCGTATCAGGAAGTCAGCCCCAGCATTTT	CAWSVSGSQPQHF
TRBV9	.	TRBJ1-1	.	TGTGCCAGCAGCCCCCTGGGGGCGCCCCGGGAAGCTTTCTTT	CASSPLGAPREAFF
TRBV20-1	.	TRBJ2-5	.	TGCAGTGCGACAGATGTGATGCAAGAGACCCAGTACTTC	CSATDVMQETQYF
TRBV5-1	.	TRBJ1-2	TRBD1	TGCGCCAGCGGCTCCGGGACAGCAACGTTGGGCTACACCTTC	CASGSGTATLGYTF
TRBV20-1	.	TRBJ2-5	.	TGCAGTGCTAGAGATCCGGCCAAAGGGGAGACCCAGTACTTC	CSARDPAKGETQYF
TRBV29-1	.	TRBJ2-1	.	TGCAGCGTGGTAACTCAGCGGGACAGTGAGCAGTTCTTC	CSVVTQRDSEQFF
TRBV12-3/TRBV12-4	.	TRBJ1-2	.	TGTGCCAGCAGCCCAACGGGGGTATTCTATGGCTACACCTTC	CASSPTGVFYGYTF
TRBV30	once	TRBJ1-1	.	TGTGCCTGGAGTGAGGGCCTTGGGATTCAAGCTTTCTTT	CAWSEGLGIQAFF
TRBV3-1	.	TRBJ1-2	.	TGTGCCAGCAGCCAAGCCCCCTGGACCCCTAAGAAGACCTTC	CASSQAPWTPKKTF
TRBV12-3/TRBV12-4	.	TRBJ2-3	TRBD2	TGTGCCAGCAGTTCCCCGCCGGGACTAGCGGACTATACGCAGTATTTT	CASSSPPGLADYTQYF
TRBV4-1	.	TRBJ1-4	.	TGCGCCAGCAGCCCTAACGTTGCAACTAATGAAAAACTGTTTTTT	CASSPNVATNEKLFF
TRBV12-3/TRBV12-4	.	TRBJ2-3	.	TGTGCCAGCAGTGAAAATCAGGGACCAAGCACAGATACGCAGTATTTT	CASSENQGPSTDTQYF
TRBV2	.	TRBJ2-7	.	TGTGCCAGCACCGGTGGTTTCCACGAGCAGTACTTC	CASTGGFHEQYF
TRBV29-1	.	TRBJ2-5	.	TGCAGCGCCACCTCGGGGAGCCAAGAGACCCAGTACTTC	CSATSGSQETQYF
TRBV3-1	.	TRBJ2-7	TRBD1	TGTGCCAGCAGCCATGACAGGGCTTCCTACGAGCAGTACTTC	CASSHDRASYEQYF
TRBV10-3	.	TRBJ2-2	.	TGTGCCATTCCCCAGGGGCCGGATCCCACCGGGGAGCTGTTTTTT	CAIPQGPDPTGELFF
TRBV30	.	TRBJ2-1	TRBD1	TGTGCCTGGAGTTATAGACAGGGGGCTCACAATGAGCAGTTCTTC	CAWSYRQGAHNEQFF
TRBV10-2	.	TRBJ2-5	.	TGCGCCAGCAGCCCCCTAACTGCGGGGAGAGAGACCCAGTACTTC	CASSPLTAGRETQYF
TRBV14	.	TRBJ2-5	.	TGTGCCAGCAGCCAAAAAGGTTCGGGGAGCATTTATCAAGAGACCCAGTACTTC	CASSQKGSGSIYQETQYF
TRBV4-1	.	TRBJ2-7	.	TGCGCCAGCAGCTTAATGCGGGACGGAGCCTACGAGCAGTACTTC	CASSLMRDGAYEQYF
TRBV4-1	few	TRBJ1-5	TRBD1	TGTGCCAGCAGTCAAGGACAGGGGAATCAGCCCCAGCATTTT	CASSQGQGNQPQHF
TRBV7-9	.	TRBJ2-4	.	TGTGCCAGCAGCTTGCGGCAGGCGGACATTCAGTACTTC	CASSLRQADIQYF
TRBV4-1	.	TRBJ2-3	.	TGCGCCAGCAGCCAAGAGGCTCGGGGGTTCGTCACAGATACGCAGTATTTT	CASSQEARGFVTDTQYF
TRBV18	.	TRBJ1-1	.	TGTGCCAGCTCACGATCCGTCGACAACACTGAAGCTTTCTTT	CASSRSVDNTEAFF
TRBV24-1	.	TRBJ2-3	TRBD2	TGTGCCACCAGTGCCCACCGCCCGGGGGGGATAGGGGGACGAACAGATACGCAGTATTTT	CATSAHRPGGIGGRTDTQYF
TRBV3-1	.	TRBJ2-5	.	TGTGCCAGCAGGGCACCTGGGGGGTACCAAGAGACCCAGTACTTC	CASRAPGGYQETQYF
TRBV11-2	.	TRBJ2-7	.	TGTGCCAGCAGCCCCTCCAGGGGGGAAGCTGGAGCGAGCAACTACGAGCAGTACTTC	CASSPSRGEAGASNYEQYF
TRBV29-1	.	TRBJ2-5	.	TGCAGCGCGTCCCCCGAGCGGGAGACCCAGTACTTC	CSASPERETQYF
TRBV15	.	TRBJ2-3	TRBD2	TGTGCCACCAGGGATGGACTAGCGGGAGCCCTTACGCAGTATTTT	CATRDGLAGALTQYF